The 26 T cell receptor beta chains below come from one sample, sequenced in a study of response to subunit inactivated influenza vaccine. TCRdb fed the RT-PCR reads into MiXCR, producing one record per CDR3 protein. Of fewer than 550,000 distinct CDR3 sequences detected, roughly 25% appear once; the ten largest clones hold approximately 1.9%. This specimen was CD4+ T cells sorted from PBMCs, taken around 5 days after vaccination. The receptors derive from a man in his forties or fifties who received an inactivated influenza vaccine.

This clonotype was observed a few times. This chain uses TRBV28 with TRBJ1-6; D might be TRBD1 (6 bases). This CDR3 spans 15 amino acids. Germline-derived CDR1 and CDR2 are MDHEN and SYDVKM. Trimming pared 2 bases from V and 7 bases from J, leaving 12 bases between. The CDR3, as DNA: TGTGCCAGCAGTTTAAATCAGGGGATCAATTCACCCCTCCACTTT. Its protein is CASSLNQGINSPLHF.

The V gene is TRBV5-1, the J gene TRBJ2-1; 7 bases agree with TRBD2. Trimming took 2 bases from V and 7 from J; bases not matched to a gene: 9. The CDR3 runs 15 residues. Germline V lookup: CDR1 SGHRS, CDR2 YFSETQ. CDR3 sequence: CASSFLAGEGNEQFF. CDR3 nucleotides: TGCGCCAGCAGCTTTCTGGCGGGAGAAGGTAATGAGCAGTTCTTC.

The V call is TRBV2, the J call TRBJ2-2; tentatively, D is TRBD2 (5 bases). CDR3 length: 14 amino acids. Looked up from germline, CDR1 is SNHLY and CDR2 is FYNNEI. Trimming cost V 6 bases and J 4 bases, with 12 bases left between them. CDR3 sequence (DNA): TGTGCCAGCAGGACCGTTACTAGCACCGGGGAGCTGTTTTTT. This encodes CASRTVTSTGELFF.

This clonotype has more than one count but fewer than ten. CDR3 DNA sequence: TGTGCCAGCACCTCCGGGAGAACCTACGAGCAGTACTTC. Amino acid sequence: CASTSGRTYEQYF. The chain is built from TRBV28 and TRBJ2-7, with D possibly matching TRBD2 (6 bases). There are 13 residues in the CDR3. Germline V gene sequence: CDR1 MDHEN, CDR2 SYDVKM. Between the trimmed V and J ends, which lost 7 bases and 2 bases, there was a span of 12 bases.

This clonotype appeared once. The chain combines TRBV6-1 with TRBJ1-5; the D is unclear. Trimming left V 1 base short and J 4 bases short, with 8 bases between. CDR1 is MNHNS and CDR2 is SASEGT in the germline V gene. This CDR3 region has 14 residues. CDR3 sequence: CASSEGWENQPQHF. In DNA, the CDR3 is TGTGCCAGCAGTGAAGGTTGGGAGAATCAGCCCCAGCATTTT.

The chain combines TRBV9 with TRBJ2-7; maybe TRBD2 (6 bases). CDR1 and CDR2 (germline): SGDLS, YYNGEE. V lost 6 bases and J lost 3, with 28 bases in between. The CDR3 loop spans 18 amino acids. CDR3 amino acids: CASTNPTGGSVVGYEQYF. The CDR3, as DNA: TGTGCCAGCACCAATCCGACCGGAGGGTCGGTTGTAGGCTACGAGCAGTACTTC.

The V call is TRBV12-3 or TRBV12-4, the J call TRBJ2-7; D is unclear. V gave up 3 bases and J gave up 2 bases, with 11 bases separating them. The CDR3 spans 14 residues. CDR3 amino acids: CASSLALNTYEQYF. The CDR3, as DNA: TGTGCCAGCAGTTTGGCCCTGAACACCTACGAGCAGTACTTC.

This clonotype was seen only a few times. V and J are TRBV5-1 and TRBJ2-5, with D possibly matching TRBD1 (6 bases). Looked up from germline, CDR1 is SGHRS and CDR2 is YFSETQ. Between the trimmed V and J ends, which lost 4 bases and 2 bases, there was a span of 9 bases. This CDR3 region has 13 residues. The CDR3 coding sequence is TGCGCCAGCAGCACACAGGGTCAAGAGACCCAGTACTTC. Its translation is CASSTQGQETQYF.

This clonotype was detected only once. The rearrangement links TRBV15 to TRBJ2-6; possibly TRBD1 for D (5 bases). From germline, CDR1 is LNHNV and CDR2 YYDKDF (reference sequence). This CDR3 comprises 14 residues. With 9 bases removed from V and 0 bases from J, the gap between germline ends came to 9 bases. CDR3 in DNA: TGTGCCACTTTAGGGGACTCTGGGGCCAACGTCCTGACTTTC. Its translation is CATLGDSGANVLTF.

V is TRBV11-2 and J is TRBJ2-1; D may be TRBD2 (5 bases). This CDR3 contains 13 residues. V dropped 0 bases and J dropped 10 bases, with 10 bases sitting between them. Looked up from germline, CDR1 is SGHAT and CDR2 is FQNNGV. CDR3 sequence (DNA): TGTGCCAGCAGCTTAGATAGTCCGGGAGAGCAGTTCTTC. It specifies CASSLDSPGEQFF.

This rearrangement joins TRBV11-2 to TRBJ1-1; no firm D call. V dropped 2 bases and J dropped 3 bases, with 7 bases sitting between them. There are 13 residues in the CDR3. Germline V lookup: CDR1 SGHAT, CDR2 FQNNGV. The CDR3 nucleotides read TGTGCCAGCAGCTTAACAGACGACACTGAAGCTTTCTTT. It is translated as CASSLTDDTEAFF. The full variable domain, rest sourced from reference TRBV11-2 and TRBJ1-1, is EAGVAQSPRYKIIEKRQSVAFWCNPISGHATLYWYQQILGQGPKLLIQFQNNGVVDDSQLPKDRFSAERLKGVDSTLKIQPAKLEDSAVYLCASSLTDDTEAFFGQGTRLTVV.

The chain combines TRBV20-1 with TRBJ1-4, with TRBD1 matching over 7 bases. The CDR3 loop spans 15 amino acids. CDR1 and CDR2 from the germline V gene are DFQATT and SNEGSKA (reference sequence). J lost 4 bases, V lost 0 bases, and 5 bases had no gene match. The DNA for the CDR3 is TGCAGTGCTAGAGAAACCGGGACAGTTAATGAAAAACTGTTTTTT. It specifies CSARETGTVNEKLFF.

In DNA, the CDR3 is TGCAGCGTTGACTCCTACGGGGGGGCCGGGCACACAGATACGCAGTATTTT. It yields the protein CSVDSYGGAGHTDTQYF. The genes are TRBV29-1 and TRBJ2-3; 8 bases are a match to TRBD2. The ends lost 3 bases at V and 2 bases at J; junction bases unmatched: 13. CDR1 is SQVTM and CDR2 is ANQGSEA in the germline V gene. The CDR3 is 17 amino acids.

The chain couples TRBV5-4 to TRBJ2-5, with 9 bases aligning to TRBD2. This CDR3 is 15 amino acids long. Germline V CDR1 and CDR2: SGHNT, YYREEE (reference sequence). V shed 4 bases and J 1 base; nucleotides not matched to a gene: 5. DNA for the CDR3: TGTGCCAGCAGCCGGCTAGCGGGGATCCAAGAGACCCAGTACTTC. Protein sequence: CASSRLAGIQETQYF.

This chain joins TRBV2 and TRBJ2-1, with 9 nucleotides matching TRBD1. The germline gives CDR1 SNHLY, CDR2 FYNNEI. The ends lost 7 bases at V and 2 bases at J; junction bases unmatched: 12. The CDR3 length is 17 residues. The CDR3 region is CASNDPSGQGAYNEQFF. CDR3 bases: TGTGCCAGCAATGACCCCTCGGGACAGGGAGCCTACAATGAGCAGTTCTTC.

This clonotype was detected a few times. The genes are TRBV12-3 or TRBV12-4 and TRBJ2-7, with 7 bases aligning to TRBD2. The junction had 5 bases not matched to a gene; V was cut back by 3 bases and J by 6 bases. This CDR3 region has 13 residues. CDR3 sequence: CASSFAGVSEQYF. CDR3 DNA: TGTGCCAGCAGTTTCGCGGGGGTAAGCGAGCAGTACTTC.

The chain combines TRBV5-1 with TRBJ1-3; 7 positions agree with TRBD1. The CDR3 spans 14 residues. Germline CDR1 is SGHRS and CDR2 is YFSETQ. With 4 bases clipped from V and 4 bases from J, the junction kept 5 bases outside the gene matches. The CDR3 sequence: CASSIGQEGNTIYF. Written as DNA, the CDR3 is TGCGCCAGCAGCATTGGACAGGAGGGAAACACCATATATTTT.

This clonotype was counted between two and nine times. This chain uses TRBV20-1 with TRBJ2-1; TRBD2 agrees at 10 bases. The V gene's germline CDR1 is DFQATT and CDR2 SNEGSKA (reference sequence). The CDR3 spans 15 residues. After removal of 6 bases from V and 5 bases from J, the junction contained 10 bases not matched to a gene. The CDR3 region has the DNA TGCAGTGCACCGCAACTAGCGGGGATTAACAATGAGCAGTTCTTC. Amino acid sequence: CSAPQLAGINNEQFF.

DNA of the CDR3: TGTGCCAGCAGCTTAGCCGGGTACGAACGGCAGTTCTTC. Protein: CASSLAGYERQFF. The chain is built from TRBV7-2 and TRBJ2-1; D unclear. Between the trimmed V and J ends, which lost 0 bases and 12 bases, there was a span of 12 bases. The CDR3 covers 13 residues. CDR1 is SGHTA and CDR2 is FQGNSA in the germline V gene.

The chain combines TRBV7-9 with TRBJ2-7; no clear D. Germline CDR1 reads SEHNR; CDR2 reads FQNEAQ (reference sequence). The CDR3 covers 17 residues. The V end lost 2 bases, the J end lost 2 bases, and 19 bases lay between the germline ends. The CDR3 DNA reads as TGTGCCAGCAGCTTAAGGGTATCCAGGACCCAGGCCTACGAGCAGTACTTC. Amino acid sequence: CASSLRVSRTQAYEQYF.

This clonotype was counted many times. The rearrangement uses TRBV13 and TRBJ2-1; 12 bases are a match to TRBD1. The germline CDR1 and CDR2 sequences are PRHDT and FYEKMQ (reference sequence). There are 15 residues in the CDR3. Losses at the gene ends were 3 bases for V and 6 bases for J; bases not matched to a gene: 3. This CDR3 reads CASSLGQGAFNEQFF. The CDR3 DNA sequence: TGTGCCAGCAGCTTGGGACAGGGGGCATTCAATGAGCAGTTCTTC.

The chain employs TRBV5-3 and TRBJ2-1; D is ambiguous. TRBV5-3 is sorted into the ORF group, with uncertain function. V was cut by 8 bases and J by 6 bases, with 15 bases left in between. The CDR3 contains 13 residues. The CDR3 reads CARSPGPRNEQFF. As DNA, the CDR3 is TGTGCCAGGAGCCCTGGGCCCCGCAATGAGCAGTTCTTC.

The V and J genes are TRBV7-9 and TRBJ2-4, with D possibly matching TRBD1 (5 bases). The CDR3 spans 16 residues. V gave up 3 bases and J gave up 0 bases, with 12 bases separating them. The germline CDR1 and CDR2 sequences are SEHNR and FQNEAQ (reference sequence). In nucleotides, the CDR3 is TGTGCCAGCAGCTTTCAGGGAAACCTAGCCAAAAACATTCAGTACTTC. Translating it yields CASSFQGNLAKNIQYF.

The chain links TRBV20-1 to TRBJ2-1, with 11 bases lining up with TRBD2. The CDR3 sequence is 17 residues long. Germline CDR1 is DFQATT and CDR2 is SNEGSKA (reference sequence). V was clipped by 6 bases and J by 7 bases; unmatched bases: 17. The CDR3 region is CSAWSHSGRANGNEQFF. In DNA form, the CDR3 reads TGCAGTGCGTGGTCTCATAGCGGGAGGGCCAATGGGAATGAGCAGTTCTTC.

The sample holds a few counts of this clonotype. The rearrangement joins TRBV7-2 to TRBJ1-5; possible D gene TRBD1, 5 bases. Germline V gives CDR1 SGHTA, CDR2 FQGNSA. The CDR3 sequence is 13 residues long. V shed 4 bases and J shed 7 bases, with 11 bases lying between them. DNA for the CDR3: TGTGCCAGCAGCTCGACCAGGGAGCAGCCCCAGCATTTT. It yields the protein CASSSTREQPQHF.

The sample holds a few counts of this clonotype. The gene calls are TRBV24-1 and TRBJ2-7, with D perhaps TRBD1 (5 bases). CDR1 and CDR2 (germline): KGHDR, SFDVKD. This CDR3 spans 11 amino acids. The V end was cut by 0 bases, the J end by 9 bases, with 5 bases between. In nucleotides, the CDR3 is TGTGCCACCAGTGATTTGCAGGGGCAGTACTTC. Amino acid sequence: CATSDLQGQYF.